The 24 T cell receptor beta chains below were found in one sample sequenced in a study of shared clonotypes between healthy human individuals. Clones were read by immunoSEQ multiplex PCR, and TCRdb kept only the in-frame ones, dropping some. The table shows 2,500,000 or so clones, with 85% to 95% occurring only once. The material sequenced was naive CD4+ T cells sorted from blood. Subset: CD45RA+ positively selected. The receptors were sampled from a man younger than 35 in good health.

The chain recombines TRBV27 with TRBJ2-7, with unresolved D. The CDR3 is 14 amino acids. The germline CDR1 and CDR2 sequences are MNHEY and SMNVEV (reference sequence). Trimming removed 8 bases at V and 0 bases at J, with 14 bases between. CDR3 protein: CASRPLPSSYEQYF. CDR3 DNA sequence: TGTGCCAGCCGCCCCCTACCGAGCTCCTACGAGCAGTACTTC.

This sequence joins TRBV20-1 and TRBJ2-5; 7 bases map to TRBD2. This CDR3 has 10 amino acids. CDR1 and CDR2 from the germline V gene are DFQATT and SNEGSKA (reference sequence). V lost 3 bases, J lost 9 bases, and 1 base stayed unmatched. The CDR3 spells CSASAGAQYF. In nucleotides, the CDR3 is TGCAGTGCTAGTGCGGGGGCCCAGTACTTC.

The chain links TRBV19 to TRBJ1-3, with D unresolved. CDR3 size: 16 residues. The V and J ends lost 7 bases and 1 base respectively, with 17 bases between them. The V gene's germline CDR1 is LNHDA and CDR2 SQIVND (reference sequence). CDR3 region: CASTTTRMGSGNTIYF. CDR3 DNA sequence: TGTGCCAGTACTACAACCAGAATGGGATCTGGAAACACCATATATTTT.

The CDR3 region has the DNA TGTGCCAGCAGTTTAAGGGGGAACGAGCAGTACTTC. Protein: CASSLRGNEQYF. The chain recombines TRBV28 with TRBJ2-5; perhaps TRBD1 as D (6 bases). The DNA end is more similar to TRBJ2-7, so the J call may be wrong. This CDR3 spans 12 amino acids. Germline CDR1 and CDR2: MDHEN and SYDVKM.

For this clone: At the DNA level, this CDR3 is encoded by other sequences in the same sample as well. V and J are TRBV5-1 and TRBJ2-7; TRBD2 agrees at 7 bases. Per the germline V gene, CDR1 is SGHRS and CDR2 is YFSETQ. This CDR3 contains 15 residues. V lost 0 bases to trimming and J lost 0 bases; unmatched junction nucleotides: 3. The CDR3 nucleotides are TGCGCCAGCAGCTTGGGCGGGGGTAGCTCCTACGAGCAGTACTTC. Amino acids: CASSLGGGSSYEQYF.

As to this clone: Within the sample, other DNA sequences also encode this same CDR3. The gene calls are TRBV9 and TRBJ1-4; a weak D match, TRBD1 (6 bases). The length of the CDR3 is 14 residues. Germline CDR1 and CDR2: SGDLS and YYNGEE. V lost 2 bases to trimming and J lost 2 bases, with 7 bases between them. The CDR3 DNA reads as TGTGCCAGCAGCGTTCAGGGGACTAATGAAAAACTGTTTTTT. Translating it yields CASSVQGTNEKLFF. The full variable domain, its missing parts supplied by reference TRBV9 and TRBJ1-4, is DSGVTQTPKHLITATGQRVTLRCSPRSGDLSVYWYQQSLDQGLQFLIQYYNGEERAKGNILERFSAQQFPDLHSELNLSSLELGDSALYFCASSVQGTNEKLFFGSGTQLSVL.

The chain is built from TRBV2 and TRBJ2-3; D may be TRBD1 (7 bases). The CDR3 spans 17 residues. Trimming pared 2 bases from V and 2 bases from J, leaving 17 bases between. CDR1 and CDR2 from the germline V gene are SNHLY and FYNNEI. The CDR3 bases are TGTGCCAGCAGTGAAATAGGGGGGCAGGGGGTCACAGATACGCAGTATTTT. This gives the protein CASSEIGGQGVTDTQYF. Full variable domain (rest looked up from reference TRBV2 and TRBJ2-3): EPEVTQTPSHQVTQMGQEVILRCVPISNHLYFYWYRQILGQKVEFLVSFYNNEISEKSEIFDDQFSVERPDGSNFTLKIRSTKLEDSAMYFCASSEIGGQGVTDTQYFGPGTRLTVL.

J is TRBJ1-1 and V is TRBV7-9; a weak D match, TRBD1 (6 bases). Trimming stripped 10 bases from V and 4 bases from J, with 16 bases between. The CDR3 totals 13 residues. The germline V gene encodes CDR1 SEHNR and CDR2 FQNEAQ (reference sequence). CDR3 in DNA: TGTGCCACACTGAGGACAGCCGGCACTGAAGCTTTCTTT. It specifies CATLRTAGTEAFF.

The rearrangement uses TRBV4-1 and TRBJ2-2; D is ambiguous. This CDR3 spans 16 amino acids. In germline, CDR1 is MGHRA, CDR2 YSYEKL. The ends were cut back, 0 bases at V and 5 bases at J, with 13 bases in the middle. The CDR3 loop reads CASSQEIGTETGELFF. In DNA form, the CDR3 reads TGCGCCAGCAGCCAAGAAATCGGCACAGAGACCGGGGAGCTGTTTTTT.

The rearrangement joins TRBV5-1 to TRBJ2-3; the D is unclear. The germline CDR1 and CDR2 sequences are SGHRS and YFSETQ. This CDR3 has 15 amino acids. V lost 0 bases and J lost 2, with 10 bases in between. Written as DNA, the CDR3 is TGCGCCAGCAGCTTGGCCAGTCCAACCACAGATACGCAGTATTTT. Translating gives CASSLASPTTDTQYF.

The chain employs TRBV30 and TRBJ1-1; perhaps TRBD1 as D (5 bases). The ends were cut back, 0 bases at V and 1 base at J, with 18 bases in the middle. CDR1 and CDR2 (germline): GTSNPN, SVGIG (reference sequence). CDR3 length equals 17 residues. The CDR3 nucleotides read TGTGCCTGGAGTGTACGAGGTTGGGGCCAGAAGAACACTGAAGCTTTCTTT. The encoded protein is CAWSVRGWGQKNTEAFF. The full variable domain, with the rest looked up from reference TRBV30 and TRBJ1-1, is SQTIHQWPATLVQPVGSPLSLECTVEGTSNPNLYWYRQAAGRGLQLLFYSVGIGQISSEVPQNLSASRPQDRQFILSSKKLLLSDSGFYLCAWSVRGWGQKNTEAFFGQGTRLTVV.

The V call is TRBV6-7, the J call TRBJ2-5, with 11 nucleotides matching TRBD1. TRBV6-7 is assigned to the ORF class and has an uncertain function. The CDR3 is 17 residues long. V shed 6 bases, J shed 5 bases, and the junction held 14 bases outside the gene matches. The CDR3 sequence: CASRPNRDRGRGETQYF. The CDR3 DNA sequence: TGTGCCAGCAGACCTAACCGGGACAGGGGGAGGGGGGAGACCCAGTACTTC.

The chain couples TRBV18 to TRBJ2-3; weak D call: TRBD2 (6 bases). V lost 4 bases and J lost 4, with 9 bases in between. There are 13 residues in the CDR3. Germline CDR1 and CDR2: KGHSH and LQKENI. The CDR3 loop is CASSRASADTQYF. CDR3 sequence (DNA): TGTGCCAGCTCACGGGCTAGCGCAGATACGCAGTATTTT.

V usage is TRBV30 and J usage is TRBJ2-5; 7 bases are shared with TRBD1. CDR1 GTSNPN and CDR2 SVGIG come from the germline V gene (reference sequence). The CDR3 runs 15 residues. J was trimmed by 1 base and V by 3 bases; bases with no gene match: 8. CDR3 sequence reads: CAWSVGGTVQETQYF. CDR3 coding DNA: TGTGCCTGGAGCGTTGGTGGGACAGTCCAAGAGACCCAGTACTTC.

The sample holds one count of this clone. The chain is built from TRBV10-1 and TRBJ2-3; TRBD1 matches 7 bases. The CDR3 totals 14 residues. J gave up 4 bases and V 4 bases, and 5 bases lay outside the gene matches. The germline V gene encodes CDR1 WNHNN and CDR2 SYGVQD (reference sequence). CDR3 in amino acids: CASSAYRGADTQYF. DNA for the CDR3: TGCGCCAGCAGTGCATACAGGGGTGCAGATACGCAGTATTTT.

This chain joins TRBV5-1 and TRBJ2-1, with TRBD2 matching 13 bases. The CDR3 sequence is 16 residues long. Germline CDR1 SGHRS, CDR2 YFSETQ. V gave up 3 bases and J gave up 5 bases; unmatched junction bases: 5. The CDR3 here is CASSSGGTSGDNEQFF. Written as DNA, the CDR3 is TGCGCCAGCAGCTCAGGCGGGACTAGCGGGGACAATGAGCAGTTCTTC.

This clone showed up just once. The chain joins TRBV13 to TRBJ1-1; D gene ambiguous. Germline V gives CDR1 PRHDT, CDR2 FYEKMQ (reference sequence). This CDR3 has 14 residues. Trimming removed 5 bases from V and 4 bases from J, with 14 bases in between. The CDR3 region has the DNA TGTGCCAGCAGCCCCGAGGGCATGATCACTGAAGCTTTCTTT. Encoded protein: CASSPEGMITEAFF.

The gene calls are TRBV6-6 and TRBJ1-1, with TRBD1 identical over 7 bases. This CDR3 has 14 amino acids. With 4 bases clipped from V and 3 bases from J, the junction kept 5 bases outside the gene matches. Germline assignment: CDR1 MNHNY and CDR2 SVGAGI (reference sequence). The CDR3 is CASSFGTDHTEAFF. In DNA, the CDR3 is TGTGCCAGCAGTTTCGGGACAGACCACACTGAAGCTTTCTTT.

Only one count was recorded for this clone. This chain uses TRBV7-2 with TRBJ2-7, with 10 nucleotides matching TRBD2. CDR3 length: 16 amino acids. CDR1 and CDR2 from the germline V gene are SGHTA and FQGNSA. J was trimmed by 0 bases and V by 4 bases; bases with no gene match: 6. In nucleotides, the CDR3 is TGTGCCAGCAGCTCCACCTCTAGCGGGAGCTCCTACGAGCAGTACTTC. Residues: CASSSTSSGSSYEQYF. Drawing the rest from reference TRBV7-2 and TRBJ2-7, the complete variable domain is GAGVSQSPSNKVTEKGKDVELRCDPISGHTALYWYRQSLGQGLEFLIYFQGNSAPDKSGLPSDRFSAERTGGSVSTLTIQRTQQEDSAVYLCASSSTSSGSSYEQYFGPGTRLTVT.

A word on this clone: Other DNA sequences in this specimen translate into the identical CDR3. The chain couples TRBV19 to TRBJ1-5; the D gene is possibly TRBD1 (6 bases). The V end lost 3 bases, the J end lost 0 bases, and 9 bases lay between the germline ends. The CDR3 is made up of 15 amino acids. Germline V gene data show CDR1 as LNHDA and CDR2 as SQIVND (reference sequence). The CDR3 spells CASSIGTLSNQPQHF. The CDR3 region has the DNA TGTGCCAGTAGTATCGGGACACTTAGCAATCAGCCCCAGCATTTT.

The gene calls are TRBV28 and TRBJ2-1, with no clear D. V was trimmed by 5 bases and J by 2 bases, leaving 16 bases between them. This CDR3 is built from 16 residues. Germline-derived CDR1 and CDR2 are MDHEN and SYDVKM. DNA for the CDR3: TGTGCCAGCAGTCCATTAGGTGGCGGACCCTACAATGAGCAGTTCTTC. Translation: CASSPLGGGPYNEQFF.

The chain carries TRBV5-1 and TRBJ2-1; 15 nucleotides match TRBD2. The germline gives CDR1 SGHRS, CDR2 YFSETQ. The CDR3 covers 15 residues. J was trimmed by 10 bases and V by 4 bases; bases with no gene match: 6. Here the CDR3 reads CASSPGTSGGPEQFF. CDR3 bases: TGCGCCAGCAGCCCCGGGACTAGCGGGGGGCCGGAGCAGTTCTTC.

For the CDR3, the DNA is TGTGCCAGTCATAGGGGGACTAGCGGCACAGATACGCAGTATTTT. It yields the protein CASHRGTSGTDTQYF. The J gene is TRBJ2-3, the V gene TRBV6-6, with 10 bases aligning to TRBD2. The V gene's germline CDR1 is MNHNY and CDR2 SVGAGI (reference sequence). Germline trimming cut 9 bases from V and 1 base from J; bases unmatched to any gene: 7. The CDR3 has 15 residues.

The rearrangement links TRBV2 to TRBJ1-1; D is perhaps TRBD1 (5 bases). CDR1 SNHLY and CDR2 FYNNEI come from the germline V gene. The germline V and J ends were trimmed by 6 bases and 1 base, with 15 bases remaining between them. This CDR3 comprises 15 residues. The CDR3 DNA follows: TGTGCCAGCAGGAGATCCGCCGGGGGGAACACTGAAGCTTTCTTT. Its translation: CASRRSAGGNTEAFF.